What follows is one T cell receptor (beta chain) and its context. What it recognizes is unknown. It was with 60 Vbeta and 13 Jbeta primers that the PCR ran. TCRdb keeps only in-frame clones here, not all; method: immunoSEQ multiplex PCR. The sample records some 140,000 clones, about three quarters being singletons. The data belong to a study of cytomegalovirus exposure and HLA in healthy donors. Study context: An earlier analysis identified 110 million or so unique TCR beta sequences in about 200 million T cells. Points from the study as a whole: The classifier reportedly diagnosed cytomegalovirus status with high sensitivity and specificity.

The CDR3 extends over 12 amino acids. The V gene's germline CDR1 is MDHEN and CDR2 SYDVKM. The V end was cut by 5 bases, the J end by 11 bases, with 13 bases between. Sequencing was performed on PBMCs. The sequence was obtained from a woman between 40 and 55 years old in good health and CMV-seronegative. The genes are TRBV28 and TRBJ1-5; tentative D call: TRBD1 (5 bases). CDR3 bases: TGTGCCAGCAGTCCAAGCCCGGGGGCCCAGCATTTT. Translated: CASSPSPGAQHF. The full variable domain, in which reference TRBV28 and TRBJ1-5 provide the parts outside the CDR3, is DVKVTQSSRYLVKRTGEKVFLECVQDMDHENMFWYRQDPGLGLRLIYFSYDVKMKEKGDIPEGYSVSREKKERFSLILESASTNQTSMYLCASSPSPGAQHFGDGTRLSIL.